This T cell receptor beta chain was recorded in a study of blood T cell repertoires in COVID-19. CDR1 is KGHDR and CDR2 is SFDVKD in the germline V gene. The CDR3 has 13 residues. Of note for this clone: Compared with germline, one end of the junction differs, possibly owing to a read error.

Study processing details: Estimated nucleated cell counts came from reference gene primer amplification. Assay used: immunoSEQ multiplex PCR; TCRdb lists only in-frame clones, some missing. V and J calls and clone size are those listed in that table; D and trimming were worked out from the DNA. Here the sample spans hundreds of thousands of clones, over 70% being singletons. This sequence joins TRBV24-1 and TRBJ2-3; D unclear. This TCR came from a woman between 50 and 59 years old with COVID-19, enrolled during active disease. The sequencing input was peripheral blood. The DNA for the CDR3 is TGCGCCACCTCTGAGAGAGCTACAGATACGCAGTATTTT. Its translation is CATSERATDTQYF.